The 10 T cell receptor beta chains below were found in one sample sequenced in a study of T cells after yellow fever vaccination. TCRdb re-called the 5' RACE reads through MiXCR, storing one row per CDR3 protein. This sample has around 590,000 distinct CDR3 sequences, with more than 9% found just once. Sample: PBMCs, taken on the day of the yellow fever booster vaccination. The receptors stem from a man aged 25-45 years who received the YFV17D yellow fever vaccine.

The chain has TRBV10-3 and TRBJ2-1; no reliable D call. V lost 7 bases and J lost 10, with 8 bases in between. The V gene's germline CDR1 is ENHRY and CDR2 SYGVKD. CDR3 size: 10 residues. CDR3 residues: CAITSDEQFF. CDR3 DNA sequence: TGTGCCATCACGAGCGACGAGCAGTTCTTC.

This clonotype has a count of ten or more. The chain employs TRBV11-2 and TRBJ2-2; 7 bases match TRBD2. V gave up 6 bases and J gave up 0 bases; unmatched junction bases: 1. Germline V gene data show CDR1 as SGHAT and CDR2 as FQNNGV. The CDR3 is 14 residues long. The CDR3 DNA is TGTGCCAGCAGGAGCGGGACGAACACCGGGGAGCTGTTTTTT. Its protein product is CASRSGTNTGELFF.

This clonotype was detected only a few times. The rearrangement uses TRBV2 and TRBJ2-3; possible D gene TRBD1, 6 bases. The V gene's germline CDR1 is SNHLY and CDR2 FYNNEI. Between the trimmed V and J ends, which lost 8 bases and 2 bases, there was a span of 11 bases. CDR3 length equals 13 residues. CDR3 sequence (DNA): TGTGCCAGCGCCCGGACAGCCACAGATACGCAGTATTTT. This translates into CASARTATDTQYF.

This chain connects TRBV20-1 to TRBJ1-5; the D gene is possibly TRBD1 (5 bases). V was pared by 1 base and J by 4 bases, with 14 bases between. The germline CDR1 and CDR2 sequences are DFQATT and SNEGSKA (reference sequence). The CDR3 extends over 15 amino acids. CDR3 bases: TGCAGTGCTAGAGGGGGACCCGGGAGGAATCAGCCCCAGCATTTT. As protein: CSARGGPGRNQPQHF.

This clonotype was observed a handful of times. The chain is built from TRBV3-1 and TRBJ2-2; D is undetermined. CDR3 length equals 12 residues. Trimming pared 5 bases from V and 6 bases from J, leaving 7 bases between. Germline CDR1 and CDR2: LGHDT and YNNKEL (reference sequence). CDR3 DNA: TGTGCCAGCAGCACGAGCGCCGGGGAGCTGTTTTTT. Translating it yields CASSTSAGELFF.

The chain couples TRBV20-1 to TRBJ2-1; 8 nucleotides line up with TRBD2. After removal of 5 bases from V and 7 bases from J, the junction contained 4 bases not matched to a gene. There are 12 residues in the CDR3. From germline, CDR1 is DFQATT and CDR2 SNEGSKA (reference sequence). The CDR3 loop is CSAPGTRNEQFF. The DNA of the CDR3 is TGCAGTGCTCCCGGGACTAGGAATGAGCAGTTCTTC.

The chain employs TRBV7-8 and TRBJ2-7; D gene unclear. CDR3 length: 17 amino acids. Germline lookup yields CDR1 SGHVS and CDR2 FQNEAQ. Trimming pared 4 bases from V and 1 base from J, leaving 20 bases between. CDR3: CASSYPRLANFSYEQYF. Written as DNA, the CDR3 is TGTGCCAGCAGCTACCCGCGGTTAGCTAATTTTTCCTACGAGCAGTACTTC.

The sample holds a few counts of this clonotype. CDR3 residues: CAWRRELNTEAFF. The CDR3 coding sequence is TGTGCCTGGAGAAGGGAACTGAACACTGAAGCTTTCTTT. The chain couples TRBV30 to TRBJ1-1; D gene ambiguous. V was shortened by 3 bases and J by 0 bases, with 8 bases between the two germline ends. Germline V lookup: CDR1 GTSNPN, CDR2 SVGIG (reference sequence). The CDR3 is 13 amino acids.

The chain links TRBV7-2 to TRBJ1-1, with D possibly TRBD1 on 5 matching bases. Trimming took 3 bases from V and 5 from J, leaving 13 bases between them. Germline-derived CDR1 and CDR2 are SGHTA and FQGNSA. The CDR3 contains 14 residues. The CDR3 loop is CASSFSGGRTEAFF. CDR3 DNA: TGTGCCAGCAGCTTTAGTGGGGGGAGAACTGAAGCTTTCTTT.

V and J are TRBV7-9 and TRBJ2-5; the match to TRBD2 covers 10 bases. Losses at the gene ends were 4 bases for V and 5 bases for J; bases not matched to a gene: 7. This CDR3 has 15 residues. Germline V lookup: CDR1 SEHNR, CDR2 FQNEAQ (reference sequence). CDR3 sequence reads: CASSYGLAVRETQYF. CDR3 DNA: TGTGCCAGCAGCTACGGACTAGCGGTCCGGGAGACCCAGTACTTC. Full variable domain (remainder filled in from reference TRBV7-9 and TRBJ2-5): DTGVSQNPRHKITKRGQNVTFRCDPISEHNRLYWYRQTLGQGPEFLTYFQNEAQLEKSRLLSDRFSAERPKGSFSTLEIQRTEQGDSAMYLCASSYGLAVRETQYFGPGTRLLVL.